The rows below give T cell receptor beta chains drawn from one sample of a study of blood T cell repertoires in COVID-19. Assay used: immunoSEQ multiplex PCR; TCRdb lists only in-frame clones, some missing. The sample has about 200,000 clones, about four fifths seen once; the top ten hold 6% to 8.5%. Sequencing was done on a sample of peripheral blood. The receptors shown here come from a man aged 55 to 69 with acute or convalescent COVID-19. Both conserved end residues are part of each CDR3. Each record gives: J gene, D gene, V gene, clone size, CDR3 length, CDR3 protein, CDR3 DNA. D genes are given only for firm matches. Part of the rows lack a size; the others show once, few, many or a class for expanded clones.

J gene: TRBJ2-1; D gene: TRBD2; V gene: TRBV6-6; clone size: NA; CDR3 length: 16; CDR3 protein: CASTPKGGRRNNEQFF; CDR3 DNA: TGTGCCAGCACCCCAAAGGGCGGGAGGCGGAACAATGAGCAGTTCTTC
J gene: TRBJ1-6; D gene: NA; V gene: TRBV30; clone size: NA; CDR3 length: 13; CDR3 protein: CAWRQGWNSPLHF; CDR3 DNA: TGTGCCTGGAGGCAGGGATGGAATTCACCCCTCCACTTT
J gene: TRBJ1-5; D gene: NA; V gene: TRBV12-3/TRBV12-4; clone size: NA; CDR3 length: 12; CDR3 protein: CASSSGLQPQHF; CDR3 DNA: TGTGCCAGCAGTTCCGGACTCCAGCCCCAGCATTTT
J gene: TRBJ1-2; D gene: TRBD1; V gene: TRBV14; clone size: NA; CDR3 length: 14; CDR3 protein: CASSQDLTGSGYTF; CDR3 DNA: TGTGCCAGCAGCCAAGATCTGACAGGGAGTGGCTACACCTTC
J gene: TRBJ2-2; D gene: NA; V gene: TRBV15; clone size: NA; CDR3 length: 15; CDR3 protein: CATSRERVNTGELFF; CDR3 DNA: TGTGCCACCAGCAGAGAGAGGGTGAACACCGGGGAGCTGTTTTTT
J gene: TRBJ1-1; D gene: TRBD1; V gene: TRBV5-1; clone size: NA; CDR3 length: 14; CDR3 protein: CASSPTGGGTEAFF; CDR3 DNA: TGCGCCAGCAGCCCGACAGGGGGTGGCACTGAAGCTTTCTTT
J gene: TRBJ1-5; D gene: NA; V gene: TRBV6-7; clone size: once; CDR3 length: 15; CDR3 protein: CASSLGGARNQPQHF; CDR3 DNA: TGTGCCAGCAGTTTGGGAGGGGCACGCAATCAGCCCCAGCATTTT
J gene: TRBJ2-1; D gene: NA; V gene: TRBV9; clone size: few; CDR3 length: 14; CDR3 protein: CASAGGTRGNEQFF; CDR3 DNA: TGTGCCAGCGCAGGGGGGACTCGTGGCAATGAGCAGTTCTTC
J gene: TRBJ2-7; D gene: NA; V gene: TRBV3-1/TRBV3-2; clone size: NA; CDR3 length: 13; CDR3 protein: CASSPTSYYEQYF; CDR3 DNA: TGTGCCAGCAGCCCCACTTCTTACTACGAGCAGTACTTC
J gene: TRBJ2-3; D gene: NA; V gene: TRBV5-1; clone size: NA; CDR3 length: 15; CDR3 protein: CASSTSGTSTDTQYF; CDR3 DNA: TGCGCCAGCAGCACCTCCGGGACTAGCACAGATACGCAGTATTTT
J gene: TRBJ2-7; D gene: TRBD1; V gene: TRBV7-2; clone size: NA; CDR3 length: 15; CDR3 protein: CASSFQTGQAYEQYF; CDR3 DNA: TGTGCCAGCAGCTTCCAGACAGGGCAAGCCTACGAGCAGTACTTC
J gene: TRBJ2-1; D gene: TRBD2; V gene: TRBV7-8; clone size: NA; CDR3 length: 14; CDR3 protein: CASSLGWLAEGVFF; CDR3 DNA: TGTGCCAGCAGCTTAGGTTGGCTAGCGGAAGGAGTGTTCTTC
J gene: TRBJ2-5; D gene: NA; V gene: TRBV12-3/TRBV12-4; clone size: NA; CDR3 length: 11; CDR3 protein: CASSARETQYF; CDR3 DNA: TGTGCCAGCAGCGCGCGGGAGACCCAGTACTTC
J gene: TRBJ1-5; D gene: NA; V gene: TRBV6-1; clone size: once; CDR3 length: 16; CDR3 protein: CASSEIVDSRDQPQHF; CDR3 DNA: TGTGCCAGCAGTGAAATAGTGGACAGCAGGGATCAGCCCCAGCATTTT
J gene: TRBJ2-7; D gene: NA; V gene: TRBV7-9; clone size: NA; CDR3 length: 14; CDR3 protein: CASSSTRGRDEQYF; CDR3 DNA: TGTGCCAGCAGCTCTACTAGAGGGCGCGACGAGCAGTACTTC
J gene: TRBJ1-1; D gene: NA; V gene: TRBV29-1; clone size: NA; CDR3 length: 13; CDR3 protein: CSVGTPGAAEAFF; CDR3 DNA: TGCAGCGTTGGGACCCCAGGAGCGGCTGAAGCTTTCTTT
J gene: TRBJ1-5; D gene: NA; V gene: TRBV6-5; clone size: NA; CDR3 length: 13; CDR3 protein: CASRGPGYQPQHF; CDR3 DNA: TGTGCCAGCAGAGGTCCAGGGTATCAGCCCCAGCATTTT
J gene: TRBJ1-6; D gene: NA; V gene: TRBV3-1/TRBV3-2; clone size: NA; CDR3 length: 17; CDR3 protein: CASSQAFRGRGNSPLHF; CDR3 DNA: TGTGCCAGCAGCCAAGCCTTCAGGGGCAGGGGAAATTCACCCCTCCACTTT
J gene: TRBJ2-7; D gene: NA; V gene: TRBV12-3/TRBV12-4; clone size: few; CDR3 length: 13; CDR3 protein: CASTRGGGHEQYF; CDR3 DNA: TGTGCCAGCACCCGGGGAGGAGGTCACGAGCAGTACTTC
J gene: TRBJ2-7; D gene: NA; V gene: TRBV11-2; clone size: NA; CDR3 length: 13; CDR3 protein: CASSFHGPYEQYF; CDR3 DNA: TGTGCCAGCAGCTTCCATGGGCCTTACGAGCAGTACTTC
J gene: TRBJ2-7; D gene: NA; V gene: TRBV27; clone size: NA; CDR3 length: 15; CDR3 protein: CASSPRGAVKDEQYF; CDR3 DNA: TGTGCCAGCAGTCCCCGCGGCGCGGTAAAAGACGAGCAGTACTTC
J gene: TRBJ1-3; D gene: TRBD1; V gene: TRBV9; clone size: NA; CDR3 length: 16; CDR3 protein: CASSVAWQGDGNTIYF; CDR3 DNA: TGTGCCAGCAGCGTAGCGTGGCAGGGGGATGGAAACACCATATATTTT
J gene: TRBJ1-2; D gene: NA; V gene: TRBV9; clone size: NA; CDR3 length: 14; CDR3 protein: CASSSGAFRYGYTF; CDR3 DNA: TGTGCCAGCAGCTCGGGAGCGTTTCGGTATGGCTACACCTTC
J gene: TRBJ1-3; D gene: TRBD1; V gene: TRBV27; clone size: NA; CDR3 length: 16; CDR3 protein: CASSFTGGEAGNTIYF; CDR3 DNA: TGTGCCAGCAGTTTCACAGGGGGCGAAGCTGGAAACACCATATATTTT